Sequencing of this TCR beta chain was carried out in a study of T cells in tuberculosis. Trimming cost V 3 bases and J 3 bases; bases outside gene matches: 7. The CDR3 length is 16 residues. CDR1 is LGHNA and CDR2 is YSLEER in the germline V gene. TCRdb's copy holds only in-frame clones and misses some; the assay was immunoSEQ multiplex PCR. Counted here are 37,000 or so clones, 94% occurring once; the ten biggest clones make up around an eighth. General study findings and limits: Active tuberculosis TCR-alpha repertoires lay closer to GMM-specific TCRs than IGRA-negative controls, suggesting clonal expansion.

Adolescents were screened for latent TB by skin test and IGRA. A word on this clone: Its target is not known.

The receptor comes from a donor aged 10-29 years with latent tuberculosis or without tuberculosis infection. Some clones in this sample may be carry-over from other donors' samples. The genes are TRBV4-3 and TRBJ1-3, with 8 nucleotides matching TRBD1. Material: PBMCs. The CDR3 is CASSQSDRVGGNTIYF. The CDR3 DNA sequence: TGCGCCAGCAGCCAGTCGGACAGGGTCGGTGGAAACACCATATATTTT.